The 19 T cell receptor beta chains presented below share a single source sample, sequenced in a study of CD8+CD57+ T cells in acquired aplastic anemia (dated by TCRdb to between 2017 and 2018). The patients picked for sequencing were ones in whom flow cytometry had shown an expansion of CD8+CD57+ cells. These reads were obtained on an Illumina HiSeq 2000. Genomic DNA served as template for TCR beta VDJ combination and CDR3 sequence profiling. Starting from the raw public reads, TCRdb applied fastp trimming at Q25, assembled clones with MiXCR and retained in-frame beta chains. Rows matching on CDR3 protein sequence are summarized as one entry with the most common DNA and genes. Present in this sample are about 270,000 distinct CDR3 sequences, 82% of which were seen just once. 35% to 50% of the sample is taken by the ten largest. The material sequenced was sorted CD4+, CD8+, or CD8+CD57+ T cells (not recorded which) from PBMCs. These receptors originate from a human donor with aplastic anemia.

This rearrangement joins TRBV9 to TRBJ2-7; D is ambiguous. The CDR3 loop spans 14 amino acids. V was shortened by 4 bases and J by 10 bases, with 21 bases between the two germline ends. The V gene's germline CDR1 is SGDLS and CDR2 YYNGEE. The CDR3 DNA is TGTGCCAGCAGCTTCGGCGCTACACCAATCGATCAGTACTTC. Amino acids: CASSFGATPIDQYF.

The chain employs TRBV5-4 and TRBJ1-2; D unclear. Germline V CDR1 and CDR2: SGHNT, YYREEE (reference sequence). The V gene lost 4 bases and the J gene lost 4 bases, with 11 bases spanning the gap. The CDR3 runs to 13 residues. The CDR3 nucleotides are TGTGCCAGCAGCGGAGGACGGCTCTATGGCTACACCTTC. Residues: CASSGGRLYGYTF.

The chain has TRBV15 and TRBJ1-2, with TRBD1 matching 9 bases. The trim removed 3 bases at V and 2 bases at J, leaving 10 bases unmatched. CDR1 is LNHNV, CDR2 YYDKDF, per germline (reference sequence). The length of the CDR3 is 17 residues. CDR3 in amino acids: CATSRYRGRGWNYGYTF. CDR3 in DNA: TGTGCCACCAGCAGGTACAGGGGGCGTGGATGGAACTATGGCTACACCTTC.

This chain uses TRBV10-1 with TRBJ2-1; maybe TRBD2 (6 bases). Germline CDR1 and CDR2: WNHNN and SYGVQD (reference sequence). The length of the CDR3 is 13 residues. Trimming removed 6 bases from V and 14 bases from J, with 20 bases in between. CDR3 loop: CASRGWWRDYEFF. CDR3 nucleotides: TGCGCCAGCAGGGGCTGGTGGAGGGATTACGAGTTCTTC.

In regard to this clonotype: Here the CDR3 omits its conserved ending phenylalanine or tryptophan, so a read error is the likely source. Because the CDR3's place on the DNA is in doubt, the DNA is left out and the CDR3 is given as listed by TCRdb. V usage is TRBV7-2 and J usage is TRBJ2-3. A total of 11 residues make up the CDR3, ends included. The germline gives CDR1 SGHTA, CDR2 FQGNSA. CDR3 sequence: CASSSQANQKA.

About this clonotype: Likely a read error: the CDR3 ends without its conserved phenylalanine or tryptophan. It is unclear where the CDR3 begins or ends on the DNA, so no DNA is shown, and the CDR3 is as TCRdb lists it. The chain has TRBV7-4 and TRBJ1-5; the DNA was not used to check the table's D call, TRBD1. From its first to its last residue, the CDR3 has 13 amino acids. The germline gives CDR1 SGHVT, CDR2 SQSDAQ. The chain's CDR3 is CASSVARGRSPDI.

This sequence joins TRBV7-3 and TRBJ2-6; 10 nucleotides match TRBD2. CDR1 and CDR2 from the germline V gene are SGHTA and FQGTGA. This CDR3 has 15 residues. J gave up 16 bases and V 3 bases, and 12 bases lay outside the gene matches. The CDR3 coding sequence is TGTGCCAGCAGCTTTACGGGACTAGCGTCCACCCAGCTGACTTTC. Its protein is CASSFTGLASTQLTF.

CDR3 sequence (DNA): TGCGCCAGCAGCCACCCCGGACTAGCGGGAGGGGGCCGTGAAAAACTGTTTTTT. Its translation: CASSHPGLAGGGREKLFF. The rearrangement links TRBV4-3 to TRBJ1-4; TRBD1 matches at 7 bases. The junction had 17 bases not matched to a gene; V was cut back by 3 bases and J by 7 bases. From germline, CDR1 is LGHNA and CDR2 YSLEER. The CDR3 is made up of 18 amino acids.

As concerns this clonotype: As the CDR3 is not closed by the conserved phenylalanine or tryptophan, this likely results from a read error. The chain employs TRBV5-1 and TRBJ2-7; TRBD1 is a possible D gene (5 bases). Germline V gene data show CDR1 as SGHRS and CDR2 as YFSETQ. This CDR3 is built from 14 residues. CDR3 loop: CASSPDIYSNEQYL. The CDR3 nucleotides read TGTGCCAGCAGCCCGGACATCTACTCCAACGAGCAGTACCTC.

The chain recombines TRBV2 with TRBJ1-6, with 8 bases that match TRBD1. The CDR3 sequence is 16 residues long. Germline loops: CDR1 SNHLY, CDR2 FYNNEI. The V gene end was trimmed by 1 base and the J gene end by 12 bases; junction bases not matched to a gene: 11. The DNA for the CDR3 is TGTGCCAGCAGTGAAGAGGGGACAGGACCCCGAATACCCCTCCACTTT. Protein: CASSEEGTGPRIPLHF.

The rearrangement uses TRBV2 and TRBJ2-2, with TRBD2 matching 10 bases. Germline values: CDR1 SNHLY, CDR2 FYNNEI. The CDR3 sequence is 15 residues long. Germline trimming cut 4 bases from V and 5 bases from J; bases unmatched to any gene: 4. The CDR3 region has the DNA TGTGCCAGCAGTGGGACTAGCGGTTTGACCGGGGAGCTGTTTTTT. Its translation is CASSGTSGLTGELFF.

The rearrangement joins TRBV4-1 to TRBJ2-1; no definite D call. CDR3 length: 12 residues. V gave up 0 bases and J gave up 9 bases, with 6 bases separating them. Germline V gives CDR1 MGHRA, CDR2 YSYEKL. The CDR3 region is CASSQDRTEQFF. In nucleotides, the CDR3 is TGCGCCAGCAGCCAAGATAGGACTGAGCAGTTCTTC.

This clonotype has a count of ten or more. The chain joins TRBV19 to TRBJ1-5; TRBD1 matches 12 bases. V was pared by 4 bases and J by 6 bases, with 7 bases of the junction left unmatched. Germline values: CDR1 LNHDA, CDR2 SQIVND (reference sequence). The CDR3 sequence is 16 residues long. The CDR3 reads CASSRPGQGARQPQHF. For the CDR3, the DNA is TGTGCCAGTAGTAGACCGGGACAGGGGGCGCGTCAGCCCCAGCATTTT. Full variable domain (missing parts from reference TRBV19 and TRBJ1-5): DGGITQSPKYLFRKEGQNVTLSCEQNLNHDAMYWYRQDPGQGLRLIYYSQIVNDFQKGDIAEGYSVSREKKESFPLTVTSAQKNPTAFYLCASSRPGQGARQPQHFGDGTRLSIL.

A word on this clonotype: The junction differs from germline at one of its ends, possibly a read error. The gene calls are TRBV7-9 and TRBJ2-5; a weak D match, TRBD2 (6 bases). There are 14 residues in the CDR3. Germline V gives CDR1 SEHNR, CDR2 FQNEAQ (reference sequence). The CDR3 DNA reads TGTGCCAGCAGCTCGGCCAGCGGGCAGCCTACACCTTCCTTC. Translated: CASSSASGQPTPSF.

The chain is built from TRBV6-6 and TRBJ2-7; D gene uncertain. CDR1 and CDR2 (germline): MNHNY, SVGAGI (reference sequence). CDR3 length: 15 amino acids. Trimming stripped 2 bases from V and 6 bases from J, with 17 bases between. The CDR3 sequence: CASSYGQANLAEQYV. DNA for the CDR3: TGTGCCAGCAGTTACGGGCAGGCGAACCTGGCCGAGCAGTACGTC.

J is TRBJ1-2 and V is TRBV20-1, with TRBD1 matching 7 bases. The CDR3 is made up of 13 amino acids. The trim removed 5 bases at V and 4 bases at J, leaving 7 bases unmatched. Per the germline V gene, CDR1 is DFQATT and CDR2 is SNEGSKA (reference sequence). CDR3 sequence: CSADEGAGYGYTF. CDR3 coding DNA: TGCAGTGCTGACGAGGGGGCTGGCTATGGCTACACCTTC.

This clonotype was recorded a few times. This chain joins TRBV2 and TRBJ2-1; D is unresolved. V was cut by 2 bases and J by 0 bases, with 8 bases left in between. Germline CDR1 and CDR2: SNHLY and FYNNEI. The CDR3 runs to 15 residues. CDR3 sequence (DNA): TGTGCCAGCAGTGAAAGTCTAGTCTCCTACAATGAGCAGTTCTTC. Translation: CASSESLVSYNEQFF.

As concerns this clonotype: Given the absence of the conserved phenylalanine or tryptophan at the CDR3 end, a read error is likely. The limits of the CDR3 on the DNA are not certain, so only TCRdb's listed CDR3 is given. CDR3: CASSLTGGAEYGFAL. The genes are TRBV2 and TRBJ1-2; the D segment call TRBD1 is taken from the table without a DNA check. The CDR3 contains 15 residues when both ends are counted. Looked up from germline, CDR1 is SNHLY and CDR2 is FYNNEI.

This rearrangement joins TRBV7-9 to TRBJ1-1; D is perhaps TRBD1 (6 bases). Germline values: CDR1 SEHNR, CDR2 FQNEAQ (reference sequence). The V gene lost 3 bases and the J gene lost 8 bases, with 25 bases spanning the gap. The CDR3 spans 17 residues. The CDR3 bases are TGTGCCAGCAGCTTTGAGAGCAGCGGGGGGGGCGACAAGGAAGCTTTCTTT. As protein: CASSFESSGGGDKEAFF.